These 27 T cell receptor beta chains were all obtained from the same sample, sequenced in a study of blood T cell repertoires in COVID-19. The method was immunoSEQ multiplex PCR; TCRdb's version includes in-frame clones alone and lacks a portion of them. The repertoire holds tens of thousands of clones, approximately 85% seen once, with 9.6% in the top ten. The source material was peripheral blood. The receptors come from a man in his forties or fifties with COVID-19, enrolled during active disease.

The chain carries TRBV30 and TRBJ1-1; D not certain. Germline V gene sequence: CDR1 GTSNPN, CDR2 SVGIG (reference sequence). V was shortened by 2 bases and J by 4 bases, with 8 bases between the two germline ends. The CDR3 extends over 12 amino acids. CDR3 sequence reads: CAWSQGSTEAFF. The CDR3 region has the DNA TGTGCCTGGAGTCAAGGGAGCACTGAAGCTTTCTTT.

The rearrangement joins TRBV4-1 to TRBJ2-1; TRBD2 is a possible D gene (5 bases). V lost 3 bases and J 1 base, leaving 13 bases between the germline ends. Germline-derived CDR1 and CDR2 are MGHRA and YSYEKL. There are 16 residues in the CDR3. The CDR3 loop reads CASSHTGYGSYNEQFF. The CDR3 nucleotides read TGCGCCAGCAGCCATACGGGATATGGGTCCTACAATGAGCAGTTCTTC.

The V and J genes are TRBV10-3 and TRBJ2-7; tentative D call: TRBD1 (5 bases). V gave up 10 bases and J gave up 2 bases, with 12 bases separating them. The CDR3 covers 12 residues. The germline CDR1 and CDR2 sequences are ENHRY and SYGVKD. CDR3 in amino acids: CATRQLAYEQYF. In DNA, the CDR3 is TGTGCCACCCGACAGCTGGCCTACGAGCAGTACTTC.

The chain uses TRBV28 and TRBJ2-7; 7 bases match TRBD1. Germline loops: CDR1 MDHEN, CDR2 SYDVKM. This CDR3 spans 17 amino acids. V trimming: 1 base; J trimming: 2 bases; junction bases outside the gene matches: 11. CDR3 in DNA: TGTGCCAGCAGTTTATCCCCTCGACAGGGCTTAACCTACGAGCAGTACTTC. Its translation: CASSLSPRQGLTYEQYF.

J is TRBJ2-7 and V is TRBV6-4; 8 bases map to TRBD2. The CDR3 is 14 residues long. CDR1 is MRHNA, CDR2 SNTAGT, per germline. The V segment lost 0 bases and the J segment 9 bases; nucleotides outside the gene matches: 7. The CDR3 reads CASSDSPTSGWQYF. CDR3 in DNA: TGTGCCAGCAGTGACTCCCCTACTAGCGGATGGCAGTACTTC.

Here the CDR3 DNA reads TGTGCCACCAGTGGGGTTAGCCTTGAGCAGTTCTTC. Protein: CATSGVSLEQFF. The chain is built from TRBV24-1 and TRBJ2-1; D gene uncertain. The CDR3 contains 12 residues. With 5 bases removed from V and 9 bases from J, the gap between germline ends came to 10 bases. The germline V gene encodes CDR1 KGHDR and CDR2 SFDVKD.

The rearrangement links TRBV24-1 to TRBJ2-3; D call uncertain. The CDR3 length is 14 residues. Germline assignment: CDR1 KGHDR and CDR2 SFDVKD. Trimming shortened V by 1 base and J by 2 bases, and 6 bases separated the two germline ends. The CDR3: CATSDFSITDTQYF. The CDR3 DNA reads TGTGCCACCAGTGATTTTTCCATCACAGATACGCAGTATTTT.

The chain employs TRBV5-4 and TRBJ2-7; TRBD2 might be the D (6 bases). Germline V gene data show CDR1 as SGHNT and CDR2 as YYREEE (reference sequence). This CDR3 spans 15 amino acids. Trimming removed 3 bases from V and 5 bases from J, with 18 bases in between. CDR3 in DNA: TGTGCCAGCAGCTGGCTGGGAGGCAGTAGCCACGAGCAGTACTTC. Translated, it gives CASSWLGGSSHEQYF. The complete variable domain, with remaining parts taken from reference TRBV5-4 and TRBJ2-7, reads ETGVTQSPTHLIKTRGQQVTLRCSSQSGHNTVSWYQQALGQGPQFIFQYYREEENGRGNFPPRFSGLQFPNYSSELNVNALELDDSALYLCASSWLGGSSHEQYFGPGTRLTVT.

V is TRBV30 and J is TRBJ2-3, with TRBD1 matching 7 bases. With 0 bases clipped from V and 14 bases from J, the junction kept 8 bases outside the gene matches. There are 12 residues in the CDR3. The germline CDR1 and CDR2 sequences are GTSNPN and SVGIG (reference sequence). The CDR3 protein is CAWSVIADRWYF. In DNA, the CDR3 is TGTGCCTGGAGTGTAATTGCGGACAGGTGGTATTTT.

The rearrangement uses TRBV7-2 and TRBJ1-5, with 9 bases identical to TRBD1. Trimming cost V 5 bases and J 7 bases; bases outside gene matches: 6. There are 14 residues in the CDR3. Germline CDR1 is SGHTA and CDR2 is FQGNSA. This chain's CDR3 is CASSRTGVRQPQHF. CDR3 nucleotides: TGTGCCAGCAGCCGGACAGGGGTGCGGCAGCCCCAGCATTTT.

The chain recombines TRBV9 with TRBJ2-7; TRBD1 is a possible D gene (6 bases). V lost 4 bases to trimming and J lost 3 bases, with 14 bases between them. The CDR3 is made up of 14 amino acids. Per the germline V gene, CDR1 is SGDLS and CDR2 is YYNGEE. The CDR3 nucleotides read TGTGCCAGCAGCCCAATGGACAGAGACTACGAGCAGTACTTC. Amino acids: CASSPMDRDYEQYF.

The CDR3 here is CASSYRDSYGYTF. CDR3 bases: TGTGCCAGCAGTTACCGGGACAGCTATGGCTACACCTTC. The chain links TRBV5-6 to TRBJ1-2; 7 bases agree with TRBD1. Trimming removed 5 bases from V and 4 bases from J; junction bases left unmatched: 5. The CDR3 contains 13 residues. The V gene's germline CDR1 is SGHDT and CDR2 YYEEEE.

The CDR3 loop is CSVRVGNQPQHF. The DNA of the CDR3 is TGCAGCGTTCGGGTTGGCAATCAGCCCCAGCATTTT. This rearrangement joins TRBV29-1 to TRBJ1-5, with D unresolved. The CDR3 has 12 amino acids. V lost 5 bases, J lost 2 bases, and 7 bases lay in between. CDR1 is SQVTM and CDR2 is ANQGSEA in the germline V gene. The variable domain in full, completed from reference TRBV29-1 and TRBJ1-5, reads SAVISQKPSRDICQRGTSLTIQCQVDSQVTMMFWYRQQPGQSLTLIATANQGSEATYESGFVIDKFPISRPNLTFSTLTVSNMSPEDSSIYLCSVRVGNQPQHFGDGTRLSIL.

V is TRBV24-1 and J is TRBJ1-4; 8 bases are a match to TRBD1. V lost 4 bases, J lost 8 bases, and 8 bases stayed unmatched. This CDR3 has 15 residues. Germline loops: CDR1 KGHDR, CDR2 SFDVKD. The CDR3 coding sequence is TGTGCCACCAGTGACGGACAGGGCATTACCGAAAAACTGTTTTTT. Amino acid sequence: CATSDGQGITEKLFF.

The rearrangement links TRBV28 to TRBJ1-5; D is possibly TRBD1 (5 bases). The CDR3 is 14 residues long. The germline V and J ends were trimmed by 10 bases and 2 bases, with 15 bases remaining between them. Germline values: CDR1 MDHEN, CDR2 SYDVKM. CDR3 bases: TGTGCCACCCGGGGGGGGTTGGGCAATCAGCCCCAGCATTTT. It specifies CATRGGLGNQPQHF.

The chain has TRBV4-3 and TRBJ1-2, with D hard to call. V was clipped by 1 base and J by 8 bases, with 11 bases between them. There are 13 residues in the CDR3. Looked up from germline, CDR1 is LGHNA and CDR2 is YSLEER. The CDR3 DNA is TGCGCCAGCAGCCAAGGAGGATCTTGGGGCTACACCTTC. Amino acids: CASSQGGSWGYTF.

The chain links TRBV4-2 to TRBJ1-1, with unresolved D. Germline CDR1 LGHNA, CDR2 YNFKEQ. V lost 4 bases and J lost 5, with 17 bases in between. The CDR3 extends over 15 amino acids. Here the CDR3 reads CASSRVGGGKTEAFF. CDR3 DNA sequence: TGTGCCAGCAGCCGTGTGGGCGGCGGGAAAACTGAAGCTTTCTTT.

The V call is TRBV24-1, the J call TRBJ2-3, with TRBD1 matching 11 bases. The germline CDR1 and CDR2 sequences are KGHDR and SFDVKD. V gave up 11 bases and J gave up 3 bases; unmatched junction bases: 6. The CDR3 loop spans 14 amino acids. The CDR3 DNA is TGTGCCAGCGGACAGGGGGCGAAGACAGATACGCAGTATTTT. Amino acids: CASGQGAKTDTQYF.

CDR3 DNA: TGCGCCAGCAGGCTAGTCGGGACTGTGACCTACGAGCAGTACTTC. Its translation: CASRLVGTVTYEQYF. The V and J genes are TRBV5-1 and TRBJ2-7, with D perhaps matching TRBD2 (6 bases). Germline CDR1 SGHRS, CDR2 YFSETQ. The CDR3 is 15 amino acids. V gave up 5 bases and J gave up 2 bases, with 17 bases separating them.

The genes are TRBV3-1 (or the pseudogene TRBV3-2) and TRBJ1-1; the D is unclear. Trimming pared 4 bases from V and 7 bases from J, leaving 10 bases between. There are 12 residues in the CDR3. CDR1 is LGHDT and CDR2 is YNNKEL in the germline V gene (reference sequence). CDR3 loop: CASSLRDIEAFF. The CDR3 DNA follows: TGTGCCAGCAGCCTCCGAGACATTGAAGCTTTCTTT.

V gene TRBV7-2 combines with J gene TRBJ2-2; 12 bases match TRBD2. This CDR3 region has 20 residues. Per germline, CDR1 SGHTA and CDR2 FQGNSA. The J segment lost 4 bases and the V segment lost 0 bases, leaving 12 bases of the junction unmatched. DNA for the CDR3: TGTGCCAGCAGCTTAGCAGGACTAGCGGGAATTAGAACGGGCACCGGGGAGCTGTTTTTT. Amino acids: CASSLAGLAGIRTGTGELFF.

V usage is TRBV28 and J usage is TRBJ1-2; no clear D. Trimming cost V 2 bases and J 3 bases, with 4 bases left between them. CDR1 is MDHEN and CDR2 is SYDVKM in the germline V gene. This CDR3 region has 12 residues. The CDR3 coding sequence is TGTGCCAGCAGTTTAAGCTACTATGGCTACACCTTC. The encoded protein is CASSLSYYGYTF.

The J gene is TRBJ1-6, the V gene TRBV27; TRBD1 aligns across 8 bases. V lost 3 bases and J lost 10; bases outside the gene matches: 2. Germline lookup yields CDR1 MNHEY and CDR2 SMNVEV (reference sequence). The CDR3 length is 13 residues. CDR3 nucleotide sequence: TGTGCCAGCAGTTTCAGGGGGCAATCACCCCTCCACTTT. Its protein is CASSFRGQSPLHF.

This chain connects TRBV19 to TRBJ2-5; 9 bases fit TRBD2. In germline, CDR1 is LNHDA, CDR2 SQIVND (reference sequence). CDR3 length: 16 amino acids. The trim removed 1 base at V and 5 bases at J, leaving 8 bases unmatched. This CDR3 reads CASSIVGSGSRETQYF. The CDR3 region has the DNA TGTGCCAGTAGTATAGTGGGTAGCGGGAGTCGGGAGACCCAGTACTTC.

The chain links TRBV4-3 to TRBJ2-7; 8 bases match TRBD1. This CDR3 has 16 amino acids. V gave up 4 bases and J gave up 0 bases; unmatched junction bases: 8. Looked up from germline, CDR1 is LGHNA and CDR2 is YSLEER. CDR3 sequence (DNA): TGCGCCAGCAGCCCTGAGTGGGACAGGAGCTCCTACGAGCAGTACTTC. Protein sequence: CASSPEWDRSSYEQYF.

The gene calls are TRBV10-3 and TRBJ2-1, with TRBD2 as a possible D gene (6 bases). Germline assignment: CDR1 ENHRY and CDR2 SYGVKD. V was cut by 2 bases and J by 4 bases, with 12 bases left in between. This CDR3 comprises 15 residues. CDR3: CAISEGEEAYNEQFF. In DNA form, the CDR3 reads TGTGCCATCAGTGAGGGGGAGGAGGCTTACAATGAGCAGTTCTTC.

This clone was observed once. This sequence joins TRBV6-1 and TRBJ2-3; TRBD2 aligns across 7 bases. The CDR3 length is 12 residues. The J segment lost 11 bases and the V segment lost 2 bases, leaving 4 bases of the junction unmatched. From germline, CDR1 is MNHNS and CDR2 SASEGT. CDR3 sequence reads: CASSELTSVQYF. The CDR3 nucleotides are TGTGCCAGCAGTGAACTTACTAGCGTGCAGTATTTT.